This entry describes one TCR beta chain. No antigen is known for it. Trimming took 2 bases from V and 1 from J, leaving 14 bases between them. This CDR3 contains 16 residues. Germline V lookup: CDR1 KGHSH, CDR2 LQKENI. Method: immunoSEQ multiplex PCR; TCRdb's copy keeps in-frame clones and lacks some. The sample holds 15,000 or so clones; over 75% are singletons and the top ten take 7.5% to 9.5%. This specimen comes from a study of brain metastases from non-small cell lung cancer. The study, taken as a whole, reports: Compared with primary tumors, brain metastases showed less T-cell infiltration. Paired brain metastases and primary tumors largely shared TCR repertoires.

The genes are TRBV18 and TRBJ1-1; the D is unclear. Source material: primary lung tumor tissue. The sequence came from a donor over 35 with non-small cell lung cancer. The CDR3 bases are TGTGCCAGCTCACCAGGAAGGGCAGGCCAGAACACTGAAGCTTTCTTT. Protein: CASSPGRAGQNTEAFF. Looking up the rest from reference TRBV18 and TRBJ1-1 gives the full variable domain: NAGVMQNPRHLVRRRGQEARLRCSPMKGHSHVYWYRQLPEEGLKFMVYLQKENIIDESGMPKERFSAEFPKEGPSILRIQQVVRGDSAAYFCASSPGRAGQNTEAFFGQGTRLTVV.